The 9 T cell receptor beta chains below come from one sample, sequenced in a study of cytomegalovirus exposure and HLA in healthy donors. Using immunoSEQ multiplex PCR, the repertoire was profiled, and TCRdb retains in-frame clones only, with some absent. The table lists around 200,000 clones, approximately 86% of them singletons. Material for sequencing was PBMCs. These receptors all come from a woman between 18 and 29 years old in good health and CMV-seronegative.

The gene calls are TRBV27 and TRBJ2-1; D is uncertain. The CDR3 loop spans 16 amino acids. The V end lost 2 bases, the J end lost 6 bases, and 17 bases lay between the germline ends. CDR1 and CDR2 (germline): MNHEY, SMNVEV (reference sequence). CDR3 region: CASSLRHSRPVNEQFF. The CDR3 DNA reads as TGTGCCAGCAGTTTACGTCACAGCCGCCCCGTCAATGAGCAGTTCTTC.

The chain is built from TRBV18 and TRBJ2-7; TRBD2 aligns across 14 bases. The CDR3 length is 17 residues. The germline V gene has CDR1 KGHSH and CDR2 LQKENI. J gave up 2 bases and V 2 bases, and 5 bases lay outside the gene matches. DNA for the CDR3: TGTGCCAGCTCACCAGGGACTAGCGGGGGTCTCCCCTACGAGCAGTACTTC. This codes for CASSPGTSGGLPYEQYF.

This chain links TRBV6-6 with TRBJ1-2; D ambiguous. Germline CDR1 and CDR2: MNHNY and SVGAGI (reference sequence). V was pared by 7 bases and J by 0 bases, with 15 bases between. The CDR3 has 15 residues. The DNA of the CDR3 is TGTGCCAGCAACCCCACGGGAAGAGCTAACTATGGCTACACCTTC. Amino acids: CASNPTGRANYGYTF.

The chain has TRBV6-1 and TRBJ2-1; 9 bases match TRBD1. V gave up 4 bases and J gave up 4 bases; unmatched junction bases: 5. The CDR3 covers 15 residues. Germline CDR1 reads MNHNS; CDR2 reads SASEGT. CDR3 in DNA: TGTGCCAGCAGTGGAACAGGGGGCGGGTACAATGAGCAGTTCTTC. It is translated as CASSGTGGGYNEQFF.

The rearrangement links TRBV5-1 to TRBJ2-3, with TRBD1 identical over 11 bases. Unmatched junction bases numbered 8, after V lost 3 bases and J lost 5 bases. The CDR3 totals 16 residues. The germline V gene encodes CDR1 SGHRS and CDR2 YFSETQ. The chain's CDR3 is CASSSGQGARRDTQYF. The DNA of the CDR3 is TGCGCCAGCAGCTCTGGACAGGGGGCGCGAAGAGATACGCAGTATTTT.

This sequence joins TRBV9 and TRBJ1-1; D unresolved. The V and J ends lost 0 bases and 1 base respectively, with 10 bases between them. Per the germline V gene, CDR1 is SGDLS and CDR2 is YYNGEE. CDR3 length: 15 amino acids. This CDR3 is CASSVAGLANTEAFF. CDR3 nucleotides: TGTGCCAGCAGCGTAGCTGGCCTAGCGAACACTGAAGCTTTCTTT.

This chain joins TRBV9 and TRBJ2-5; D perhaps matches TRBD1 (6 bases). The CDR3 length is 15 residues. Germline lookup yields CDR1 SGDLS and CDR2 YYNGEE. The ends were cut back, 3 bases at V and 5 bases at J, with 17 bases in the middle. The DNA of the CDR3 is TGTGCCAGCAGCGCCGAGAGGACAGTCTCGGAGACCCAGTACTTC. This gives the protein CASSAERTVSETQYF.

This chain links TRBV15 with TRBJ2-7; 8 nucleotides agree with TRBD1. CDR1 and CDR2 (germline): LNHNV, YYDKDF (reference sequence). The CDR3 runs 10 residues. This CDR3 reads CLDRADEQYF. DNA of the CDR3: TGTTTGGACAGGGCCGACGAGCAGTACTTC.

The rearrangement links TRBV7-6 to TRBJ2-5, with 10 bases matching TRBD1. This CDR3 has 17 residues. Germline CDR1 reads SGHVS; CDR2 reads FNYEAQ. V was pared by 5 bases and J by 5 bases, with 14 bases of the junction left unmatched. CDR3 DNA sequence: TGTGCCAGCAGCCGAAACCCGGGACAGGGGTCTATGGAGACCCAGTACTTC. Amino acids: CASSRNPGQGSMETQYF.